These T cell receptor beta chains were read from a single sample in a study of blood T cell repertoires in COVID-19. Clones were read by immunoSEQ multiplex PCR, and TCRdb kept only the in-frame ones, dropping some. Of about 220,000 clones in the sample, roughly 80% were seen once. Sequencing input: peripheral blood. Receptors were obtained from a woman aged 25 to 39 who had recovered from COVID-19. The CDR3 runs from the conserved cysteine through the conserved F or W. The D gene is left open where the match is weak.

V gene: TRBV10-3; J gene: TRBJ2-7; D gene: -; CDR3 DNA: TGTGCCATCAGTGAAAGATCAGATACCTACGAGCAGTACTTC; CDR3 protein: CAISERSDTYEQYF
V gene: TRBV29-1; J gene: TRBJ2-5; D gene: TRBD1; CDR3 DNA: TGCAGCGTTGATGGGGGGACAGGGTTCCGGGAGACCCAGTACTTC; CDR3 protein: CSVDGGTGFRETQYF
V gene: TRBV5-5; J gene: TRBJ2-3; D gene: -; CDR3 DNA: TGTGCCAGCAGCTTGTGGGCGGGAAACACAGATACGCAGTATTTT; CDR3 protein: CASSLWAGNTDTQYF
V gene: TRBV30; J gene: TRBJ2-3; D gene: TRBD2; CDR3 DNA: TGTGCCTGGAGGGAAGGACTAGCATTTACAGATACGCAGTATTTT; CDR3 protein: CAWREGLAFTDTQYF
V gene: TRBV6-5; J gene: TRBJ2-2; D gene: TRBD2; CDR3 DNA: TGTGCCAGCAGTCGGACTAGCCTTACCCCCGGGGAGCTGTTTTTT; CDR3 protein: CASSRTSLTPGELFF
V gene: TRBV7-2; J gene: TRBJ1-5; D gene: TRBD1; CDR3 DNA: TGTGCCAGCAGGCCAACAGGGGTTCGCAATCAGCCCCAGCATTTT; CDR3 protein: CASRPTGVRNQPQHF
V gene: TRBV7-3; J gene: TRBJ2-5; D gene: TRBD1; CDR3 DNA: TGTGCCAGCAGCCCCCTGGACAGGGGGGAGATGGAGACCCAGTACTTC; CDR3 protein: CASSPLDRGEMETQYF
V gene: TRBV6-6; J gene: TRBJ2-7; D gene: TRBD2; CDR3 DNA: TGTGCCAGCCATACCCCCGGGACTAGCTACTACGAGCAGTACTTC; CDR3 protein: CASHTPGTSYYEQYF
V gene: TRBV30; J gene: TRBJ2-2; D gene: -; CDR3 DNA: TGTGCCTGGAGTTGGGGAGATTCGAACACCGGGGAGCTGTTTTTT; CDR3 protein: CAWSWGDSNTGELFF
V gene: TRBV7-9; J gene: TRBJ1-2; D gene: TRBD1; CDR3 DNA: TGTGCCAGCAGCTTATGGGACAGGGGGCATGGCTACACCTTC; CDR3 protein: CASSLWDRGHGYTF
V gene: TRBV29-1; J gene: TRBJ1-1; D gene: TRBD1; CDR3 DNA: TGCAGCGACCTACAGGGGGCGGGAACTGAAGCTTTCTTT; CDR3 protein: CSDLQGAGTEAFF
V gene: TRBV2; J gene: TRBJ2-1; D gene: -; CDR3 DNA: TGTGCCAGCCATCAATACAATGAGCAGTTCTTC; CDR3 protein: CASHQYNEQFF
V gene: TRBV28; J gene: TRBJ2-2; D gene: TRBD2; CDR3 DNA: TGTGCCATCAGAACTAGCGGGGAAAACACCGGGGAGCTGTTTTTT; CDR3 protein: CAIRTSGENTGELFF
V gene: TRBV5-1; J gene: TRBJ1-4; D gene: -; CDR3 DNA: TGCGCCAGCAGCTCGTCTGTCGGTGGAACTAATGAAAAACTGTTTTTT; CDR3 protein: CASSSSVGGTNEKLFF
V gene: TRBV9; J gene: TRBJ2-1; D gene: -; CDR3 DNA: TGTGCCAGCAGCGCCAACAATGAGCAGTTCTTC; CDR3 protein: CASSANNEQFF
V gene: TRBV19; J gene: TRBJ2-1; D gene: TRBD2; CDR3 DNA: TGTGCCAGTAGTATAAGGAGCGGGACCCACAATGAGCAGTTCTTC; CDR3 protein: CASSIRSGTHNEQFF
V gene: TRBV10-2; J gene: TRBJ2-1; D gene: -; CDR3 DNA: TGCGCCAGCAGTGAGGGCTTCAGCTCCTACAATGAGCAGTTCTTC; CDR3 protein: CASSEGFSSYNEQFF
V gene: TRBV21-1; J gene: TRBJ1-5; D gene: -; CDR3 DNA: TGTGCCAGCAGCAAAGATGGGACAGGGCCTTCGGGTGGCAATCAGCCCCAGCATTTT; CDR3 protein: CASSKDGTGPSGGNQPQHF